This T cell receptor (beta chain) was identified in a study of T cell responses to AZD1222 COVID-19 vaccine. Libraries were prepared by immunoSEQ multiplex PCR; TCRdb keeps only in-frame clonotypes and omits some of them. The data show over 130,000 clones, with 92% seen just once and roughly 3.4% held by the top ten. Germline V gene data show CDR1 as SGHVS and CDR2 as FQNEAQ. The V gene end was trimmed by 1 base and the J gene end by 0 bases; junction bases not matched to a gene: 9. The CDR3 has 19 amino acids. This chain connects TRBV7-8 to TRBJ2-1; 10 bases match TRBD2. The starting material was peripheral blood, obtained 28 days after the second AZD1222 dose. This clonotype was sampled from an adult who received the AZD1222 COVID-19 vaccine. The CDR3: CASSLVASGSLSSYNEQFF. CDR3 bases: TGTGCCAGCAGCTTAGTAGCTAGCGGGAGTCTTAGCTCCTACAATGAGCAGTTCTTC.